This T cell receptor beta chain came from a study of metastatic and nonmetastatic thyroid tumors (dated by TCRdb to the early 2020s). Regarding the study in general: Repertoires from peripheral blood and from tumor or nodule tissue samples of malignant and benign thyroid patients were compared.

Trimming accounts for 4 bases at V and 3 bases at J, while the number of junction bases matched to no gene is 3. CDR1 SQVTM and CDR2 ANQGSEA were looked up in the germline V gene. The CDR3 spans 14 residues, from the cysteine through the phenylalanine. Only the CDR3 part of the read is kept: 42 bases, read in frame from the first base. The research as a whole found: In both blood and tumor samples, malignant tumors were reported to have significantly higher TCR beta diversity than benign nodules.

Before undergoing thyroid surgery, none of the patients had been given any kind of treatment. Using T-cell receptor beta sequencing, the study looked back at clinical samples from patients collected from about 2011 to 2018. Library prep was done by PCR. These reads were obtained on an Illumina HiSeq 4000. High-throughput sequencing was used to profile the TCR beta-chain CDR3 region of each patient. In the paper's pipeline: A classifier to discriminate distant-metastatic papillary thyroid cancer patients was built from CDR3 differences across clinicopathological groups. The Shannon index was used to assess repertoire diversity, and the Morisita-Horn index was used to assess tumor-blood repertoire similarity. TCRdb reanalyzed the raw reads on its own, using fastp at Q25 for trimming and MiXCR for clone calling, and kept in-frame beta chains. TCRdb's processing, not the study's, gives the V and J calls here. This sample gives roughly 20,000 clones in total; around two fifths of them show up just once. About 25% of the sample is in the top ten clones.

For this clone: Its antigen is currently not known. Per-base quality was not reported, and no clone a single base away is much larger than it.

Sequenced sample: tumor tissue. The rearranged chain carries TRBV29-1 and TRBJ1-2; TRBD1 agrees with 12 junctional bases. The clonotype was recovered from a female donor with papillary thyroid cancer or a benign thyroid nodule (not recorded which). Some clones in this sample may be carry-over from other donors' samples. The CDR3 region has the sequence CSVAGTGGYYGYTF. The DNA is as follows: TGCAGCGTTGCGGGGACAGGGGGCTACTATGGCTACACCTTC.